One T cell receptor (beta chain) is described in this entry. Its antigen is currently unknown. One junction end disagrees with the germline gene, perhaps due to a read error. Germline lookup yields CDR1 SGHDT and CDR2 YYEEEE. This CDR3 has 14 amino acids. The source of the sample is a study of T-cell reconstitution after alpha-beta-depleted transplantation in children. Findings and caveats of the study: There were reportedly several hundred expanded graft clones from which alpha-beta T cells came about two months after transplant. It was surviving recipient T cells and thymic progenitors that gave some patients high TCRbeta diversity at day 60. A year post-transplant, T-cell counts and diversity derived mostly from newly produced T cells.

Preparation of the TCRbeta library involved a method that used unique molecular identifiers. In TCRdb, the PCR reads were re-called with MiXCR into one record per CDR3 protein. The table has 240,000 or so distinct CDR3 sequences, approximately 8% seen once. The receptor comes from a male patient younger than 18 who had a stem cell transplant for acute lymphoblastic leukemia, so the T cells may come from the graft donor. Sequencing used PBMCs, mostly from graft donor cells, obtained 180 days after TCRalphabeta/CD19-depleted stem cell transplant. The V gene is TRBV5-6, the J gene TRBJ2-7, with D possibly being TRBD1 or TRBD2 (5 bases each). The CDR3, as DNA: TGTGCCATCAGCCCCCGGGACCGCTCCTACGAGCAGTACTTC. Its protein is CAISPRDRSYEQYF.